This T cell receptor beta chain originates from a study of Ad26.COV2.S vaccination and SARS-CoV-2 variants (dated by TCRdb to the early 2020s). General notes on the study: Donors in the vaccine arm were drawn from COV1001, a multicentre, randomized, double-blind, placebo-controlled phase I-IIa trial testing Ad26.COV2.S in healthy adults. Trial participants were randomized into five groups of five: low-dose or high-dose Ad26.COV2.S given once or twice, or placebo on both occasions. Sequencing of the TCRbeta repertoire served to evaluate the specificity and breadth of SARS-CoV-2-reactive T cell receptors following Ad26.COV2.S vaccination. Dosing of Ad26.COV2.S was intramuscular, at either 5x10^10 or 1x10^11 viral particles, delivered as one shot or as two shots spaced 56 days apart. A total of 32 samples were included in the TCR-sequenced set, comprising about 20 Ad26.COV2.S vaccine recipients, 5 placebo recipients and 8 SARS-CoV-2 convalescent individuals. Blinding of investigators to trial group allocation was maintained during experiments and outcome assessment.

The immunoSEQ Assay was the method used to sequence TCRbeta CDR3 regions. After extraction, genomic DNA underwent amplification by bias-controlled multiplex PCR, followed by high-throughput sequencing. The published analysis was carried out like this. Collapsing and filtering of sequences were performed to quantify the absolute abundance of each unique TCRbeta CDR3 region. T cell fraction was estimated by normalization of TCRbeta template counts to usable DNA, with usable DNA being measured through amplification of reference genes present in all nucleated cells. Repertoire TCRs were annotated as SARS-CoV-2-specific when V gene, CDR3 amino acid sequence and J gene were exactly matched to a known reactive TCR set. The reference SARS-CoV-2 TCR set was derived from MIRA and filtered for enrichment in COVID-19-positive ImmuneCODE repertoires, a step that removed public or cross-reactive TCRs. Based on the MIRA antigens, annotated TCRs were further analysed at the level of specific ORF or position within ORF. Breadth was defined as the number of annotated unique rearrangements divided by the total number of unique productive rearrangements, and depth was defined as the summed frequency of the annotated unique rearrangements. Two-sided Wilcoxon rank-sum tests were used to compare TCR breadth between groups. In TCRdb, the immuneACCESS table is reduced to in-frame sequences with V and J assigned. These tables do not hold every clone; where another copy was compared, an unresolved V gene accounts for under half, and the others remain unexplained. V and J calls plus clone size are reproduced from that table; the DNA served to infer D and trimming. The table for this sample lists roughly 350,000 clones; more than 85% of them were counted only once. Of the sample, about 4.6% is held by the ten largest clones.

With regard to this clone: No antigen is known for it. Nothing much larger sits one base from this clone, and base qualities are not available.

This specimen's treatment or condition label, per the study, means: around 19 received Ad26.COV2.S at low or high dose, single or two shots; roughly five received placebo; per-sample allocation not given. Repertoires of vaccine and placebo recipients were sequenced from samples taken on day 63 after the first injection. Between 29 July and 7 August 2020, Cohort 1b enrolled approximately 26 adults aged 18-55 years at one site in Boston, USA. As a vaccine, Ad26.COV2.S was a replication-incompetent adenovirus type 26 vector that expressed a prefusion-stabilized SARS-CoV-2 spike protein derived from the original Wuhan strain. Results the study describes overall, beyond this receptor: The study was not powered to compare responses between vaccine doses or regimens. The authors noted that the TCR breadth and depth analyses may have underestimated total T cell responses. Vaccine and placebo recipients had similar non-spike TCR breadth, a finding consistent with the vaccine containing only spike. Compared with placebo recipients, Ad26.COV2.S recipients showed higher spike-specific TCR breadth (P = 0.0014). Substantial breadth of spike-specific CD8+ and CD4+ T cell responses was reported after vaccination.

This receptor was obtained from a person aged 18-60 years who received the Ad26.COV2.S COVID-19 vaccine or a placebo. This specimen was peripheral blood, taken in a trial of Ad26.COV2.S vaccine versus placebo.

CDR3 region: CASSHRGTQYF. The DNA is as follows: TGCGCCAGCAGCCACAGGGGAACCCAGTACTTC. The chain employs TRBV4-1 and TRBJ2-5; the D gene is perhaps TRBD1, on 6 matching bases. Measured from the cysteine to the phenylalanine, the CDR3 is 11 residues long. The CDR3 DNA has 33 bases and is translated from base 1. A distance of 7 bases separates the germline ends of V and J, which lose 3 bases and 8 bases respectively. CDR1 and CDR2, per the germline V gene, are MGHRA and YSYEKL.